The rows below give T cell receptor beta chains drawn from one sample of a study of radiation and T cells in renal cell carcinoma. This table comes from immunoSEQ multiplex PCR, and its TCRdb copy is limited to in-frame clones, with some not included. Of 150,000 or so clones in the sample, 70% to 90% were seen once. The starting material was blood, obtained from a patient whose treatment included radiotherapy and nephrectomy. All receptors come from a woman in her fifties or sixties with renal cell carcinoma. Both conserved end residues are trimmed from each CDR3. The size of a clone is reported for some rows only, either as once, few or many, or as a class for expanded clones.

>once|TRBV28
ASSLTKGFSGKPQH
>-|TRBV7-2
ASSSDRGGNTEAF
>-|TRBV10-3
AISDFGGSGTDTQY
>-|TRBV10-3
AISRGLGNTEAF
>-|TRBV4-1
ASSQGLAENTGELF
>-|TRBV5-1
ASSSGGSSQETQY
>-|TRBV12-5
ASGLVRREQF
>-|TRBV29-1
SVRQGPYGYT
>-|TRBV27
ASSLKRGSQGNPYEQY
>-|TRBV6-1
ASSDYRGTNSPLH
>-|TRBV4-2
ASSQDPSNQPQH
>once|TRBV19
ASDPYGGEGTNYGYT
>once|TRBV9
ASSVEVSEETQY
>once|TRBV5-4
ASSLGGASSYEQY
>-|TRBV2
AGGASSYEQY
>-|TRBV9
ASSAGGNYEQY
>-|TRBV5-1
ASSLGWSEQY
>few|TRBV30
AWRDTGRKVQPQH
>-|TRBV10-3
AISEEGRTDTQY
>-|TRBV27
ASSLLGDRFYTEAF
>-|TRBV13
ASSLTSGGPSTDTQY
>-|TRBV7-9
ASSLGGGEAEAF
>-|TRBV5-5
ASSLDREYSNQPQH
>-|TRBV19
ASSIGDRAKTQY
>-|TRBV7-2
ASSFSLNTEAF
>-|TRBV29-1
SPRLAGAIQY
>-|TRBV27
ASSILSGQGYEQY
>-|TRBV14
ASSHSGERTQY
>-|TRBV7-8
ASSFSGSSMQY
>-|TRBV5-1
ASSLDGTGPPHGYT